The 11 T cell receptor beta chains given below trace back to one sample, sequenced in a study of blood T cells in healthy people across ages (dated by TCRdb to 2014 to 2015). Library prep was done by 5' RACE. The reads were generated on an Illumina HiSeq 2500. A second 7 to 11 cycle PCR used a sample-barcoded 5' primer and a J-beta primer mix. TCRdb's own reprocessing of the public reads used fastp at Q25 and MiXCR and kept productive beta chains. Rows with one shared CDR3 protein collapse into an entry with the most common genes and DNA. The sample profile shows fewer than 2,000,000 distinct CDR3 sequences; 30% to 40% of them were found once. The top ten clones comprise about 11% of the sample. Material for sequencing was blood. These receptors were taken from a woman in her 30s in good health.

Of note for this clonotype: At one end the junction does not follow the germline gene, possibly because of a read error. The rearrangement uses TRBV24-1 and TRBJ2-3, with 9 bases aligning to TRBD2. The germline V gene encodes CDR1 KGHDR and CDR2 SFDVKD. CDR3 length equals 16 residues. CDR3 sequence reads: CATSDPASGEADAQYF. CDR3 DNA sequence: TGTGCCACCAGTGATCCCGCTAGCGGGGAGGCAGATGCGCAGTATTTT.

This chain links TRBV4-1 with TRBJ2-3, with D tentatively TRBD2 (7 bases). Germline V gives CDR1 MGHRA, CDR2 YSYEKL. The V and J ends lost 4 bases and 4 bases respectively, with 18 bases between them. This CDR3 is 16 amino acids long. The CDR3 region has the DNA TGCGCCAGCAGCCCAGACCGGGGGGCTCTCGCAGATACGCAGTATTTT. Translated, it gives CASSPDRGALADTQYF.

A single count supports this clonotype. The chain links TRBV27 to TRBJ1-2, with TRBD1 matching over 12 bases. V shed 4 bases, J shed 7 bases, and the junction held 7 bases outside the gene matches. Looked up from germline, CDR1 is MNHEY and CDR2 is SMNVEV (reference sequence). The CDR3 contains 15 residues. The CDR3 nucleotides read TGTGCCAGCAGTTCGGGGGACAGGGGGCGTGGTGGCTACACCTTC. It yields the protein CASSSGDRGRGGYTF.

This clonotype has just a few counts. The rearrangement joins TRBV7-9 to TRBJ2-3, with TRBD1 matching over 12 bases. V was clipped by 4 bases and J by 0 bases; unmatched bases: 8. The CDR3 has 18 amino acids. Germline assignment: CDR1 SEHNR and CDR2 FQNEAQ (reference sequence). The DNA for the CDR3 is TGTGCCAGCAGCTGGTCGACGGGGACAGGGGGCAGCACAGATACGCAGTATTTT. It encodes CASSWSTGTGGSTDTQYF.

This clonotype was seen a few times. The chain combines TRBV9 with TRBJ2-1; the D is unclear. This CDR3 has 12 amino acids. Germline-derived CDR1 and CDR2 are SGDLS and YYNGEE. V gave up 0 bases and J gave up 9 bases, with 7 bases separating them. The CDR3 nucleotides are TGTGCCAGCAGCGTAGGATGGGGTGAGCAGTTCTTC. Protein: CASSVGWGEQFF.

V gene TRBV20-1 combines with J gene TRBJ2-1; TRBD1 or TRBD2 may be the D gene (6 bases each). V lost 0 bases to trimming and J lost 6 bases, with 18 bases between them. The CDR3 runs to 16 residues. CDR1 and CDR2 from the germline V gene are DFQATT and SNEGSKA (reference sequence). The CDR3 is CSARDSGARVGNEQFF. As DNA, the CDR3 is TGCAGTGCTAGAGATTCGGGGGCGCGAGTTGGCAATGAGCAGTTCTTC.

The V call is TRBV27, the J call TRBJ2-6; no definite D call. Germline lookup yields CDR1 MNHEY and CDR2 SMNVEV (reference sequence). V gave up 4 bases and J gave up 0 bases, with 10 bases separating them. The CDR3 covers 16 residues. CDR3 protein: CASSYYHSSGANVLTF. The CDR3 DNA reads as TGTGCCAGCAGTTACTACCACAGCTCTGGGGCCAACGTCCTGACTTTC.

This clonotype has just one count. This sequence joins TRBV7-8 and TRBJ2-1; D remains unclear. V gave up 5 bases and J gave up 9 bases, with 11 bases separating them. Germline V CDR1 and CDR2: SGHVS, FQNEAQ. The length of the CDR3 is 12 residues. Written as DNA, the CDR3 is TGTGCCAGCAGCCCCCAACGGACTGAGCAGTTCTTC. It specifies CASSPQRTEQFF.

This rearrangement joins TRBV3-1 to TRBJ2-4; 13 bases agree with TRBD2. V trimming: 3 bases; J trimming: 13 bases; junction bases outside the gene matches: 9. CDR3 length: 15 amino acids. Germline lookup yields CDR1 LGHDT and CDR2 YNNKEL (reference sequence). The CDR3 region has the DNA TGTGCCAGCAGCCAGGCCGGGACTAGCGGGAATCAGCAGTACTTC. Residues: CASSQAGTSGNQQYF.

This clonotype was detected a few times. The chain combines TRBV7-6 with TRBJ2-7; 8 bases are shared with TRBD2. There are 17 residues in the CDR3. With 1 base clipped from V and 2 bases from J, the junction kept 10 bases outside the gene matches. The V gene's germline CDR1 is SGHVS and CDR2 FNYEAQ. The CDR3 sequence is CASSLGPGGARAYEQYF. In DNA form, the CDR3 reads TGTGCCAGCAGCTTAGGCCCCGGGGGGGCTAGGGCCTACGAGCAGTACTTC.

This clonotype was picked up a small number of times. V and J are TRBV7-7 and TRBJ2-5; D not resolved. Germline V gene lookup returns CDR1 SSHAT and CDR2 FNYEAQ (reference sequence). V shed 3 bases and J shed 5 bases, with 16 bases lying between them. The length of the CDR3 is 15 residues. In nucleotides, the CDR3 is TGTGCCAGCAGCTTGAACGGTCGGGCAGTCGAGACCCAGTACTTC. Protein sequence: CASSLNGRAVETQYF.